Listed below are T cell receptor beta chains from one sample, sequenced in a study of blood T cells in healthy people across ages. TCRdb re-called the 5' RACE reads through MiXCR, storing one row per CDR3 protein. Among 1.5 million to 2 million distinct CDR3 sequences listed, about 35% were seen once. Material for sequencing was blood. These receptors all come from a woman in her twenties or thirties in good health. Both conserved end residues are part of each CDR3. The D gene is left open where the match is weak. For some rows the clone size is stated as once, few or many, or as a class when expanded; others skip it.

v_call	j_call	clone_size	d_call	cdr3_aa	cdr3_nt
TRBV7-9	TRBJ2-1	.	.	CASFVGGGHEQFF	TGTGCCAGCTTCGTAGGGGGGGGCCATGAGCAGTTCTTC
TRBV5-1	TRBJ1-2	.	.	CASTPQDSEEGHTF	TGCGCCAGCACCCCCCAGGACAGCGAAGAAGGCCACACCTTC
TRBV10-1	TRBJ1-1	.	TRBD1	CARTGCILAEAFF	TGCGCCAGGACAGGGTGCATTTTGGCTGAAGCTTTCTTT
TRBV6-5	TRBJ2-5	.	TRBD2	CASSYGWGGQETQYF	TGTGCCAGCAGTTACGGGTGGGGGGGCCAAGAGACCCAGTACTTC
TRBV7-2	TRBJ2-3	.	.	CASRRGANTDTQYF	TGTGCCAGCCGTAGGGGGGCCAACACAGATACGCAGTATTTT
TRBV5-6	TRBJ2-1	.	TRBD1	CASSFQGANNEQFF	TGTGCCAGCAGCTTCCAGGGGGCAAACAATGAGCAGTTCTTC
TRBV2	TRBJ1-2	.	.	CASFGVYGYTF	TGTGCCAGCTTCGGTGTCTATGGCTACACCTTC
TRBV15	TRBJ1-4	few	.	CATSSFDMGGGQESEKLFF	TGTGCCACCAGCAGCTTTGACATGGGAGGAGGCCAAGAAAGTGAAAAACTGTTTTTT
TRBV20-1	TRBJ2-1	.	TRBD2	CSGASGSISHNEQFF	TGCAGTGGGGCTAGCGGGAGTATCTCCCACAATGAGCAGTTCTTC
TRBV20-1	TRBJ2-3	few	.	CSASHVGTDTQYF	TGCAGTGCCAGTCACGTCGGCACAGATACGCAGTATTTT
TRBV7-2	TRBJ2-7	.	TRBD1	CASSLVAGGFNYEQYF	TGTGCCAGCAGCTTAGTCGCAGGGGGCTTTAACTACGAGCAGTACTTC
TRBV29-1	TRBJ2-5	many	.	CSVGPIKQETQYF	TGCAGCGTTGGGCCCATCAAGCAAGAGACCCAGTACTTC
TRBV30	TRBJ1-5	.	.	CAWSASLDQPQHF	TGTGCCTGGAGTGCCTCACTCGATCAGCCCCAGCATTTT
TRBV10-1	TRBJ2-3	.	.	CASSEGTYTQYF	TGCGCCAGCAGCGAGGGCACGTATACGCAGTATTTT
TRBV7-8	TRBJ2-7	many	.	CASSLQGEQYF	TGTGCCAGCAGCCTGCAGGGGGAGCAGTACTTC
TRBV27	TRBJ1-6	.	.	CASSLAGDGSPLHF	TGTGCCAGCAGTTTAGCAGGGGATGGTTCACCCCTCCACTTT
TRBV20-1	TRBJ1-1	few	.	CSASATYTEAFF	TGCAGTGCTAGCGCGACTTACACTGAAGCTTTCTTT
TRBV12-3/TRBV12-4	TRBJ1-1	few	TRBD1	CASSPPGQVNTEAFF	TGTGCCAGCAGTCCCCCCGGACAGGTGAACACTGAAGCTTTCTTT
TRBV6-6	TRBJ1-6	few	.	CASSYSPGYSDNSPLHF	TGTGCCAGCAGTTACTCACCAGGGTATTCTGATAATTCACCCCTCCACTTT
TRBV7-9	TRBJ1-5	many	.	CASSSRTDNQPQHF	TGTGCCAGCAGCTCAAGGACAGACAATCAGCCCCAGCATTTT
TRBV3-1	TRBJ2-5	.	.	CASSQGPPGAQETQYF	TGTGCCAGCAGCCAAGGGCCCCCGGGGGCCCAAGAGACCCAGTACTTC
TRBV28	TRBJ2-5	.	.	CASSDWTWETQYF	TGTGCCAGCAGTGATTGGACATGGGAGACCCAGTACTTC
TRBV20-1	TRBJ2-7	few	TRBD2	CSARPGQRRGEQYF	TGCAGTGCTAGACCTGGACAAAGGCGGGGGGAGCAGTACTTC
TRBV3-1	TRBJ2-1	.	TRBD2	CASSQAGGRFDEQFF	TGTGCCAGCAGCCAAGCGGGGGGTAGATTCGATGAGCAGTTCTTC
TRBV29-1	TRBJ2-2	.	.	CSVVRGNSGLSGELFF	TGCAGCGTTGTCCGCGGGAATAGCGGCTTATCCGGGGAGCTGTTTTTT
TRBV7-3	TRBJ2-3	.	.	CASSLMGRVDSDTQYF	TGTGCCAGCAGCTTAATGGGACGGGTAGATTCGGATACGCAGTATTTT
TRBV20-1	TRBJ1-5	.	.	CSAGTDSNQPQHF	TGCAGTGCTGGGACGGATAGCAATCAGCCCCAGCATTTT
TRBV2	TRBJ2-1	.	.	CASVQGGGPHNEQFF	TGTGCCAGCGTCCAGGGGGGAGGGCCCCACAATGAGCAGTTCTTC
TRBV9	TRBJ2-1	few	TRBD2	CASSVDTAGGRQFF	TGTGCCAGCAGCGTAGACACCGCGGGGGGTCGCCAGTTCTTC
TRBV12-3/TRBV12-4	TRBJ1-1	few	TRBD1	CASTRTGGGNTEAFF	TGTGCCAGCACCCGGACAGGGGGTGGAAACACTGAAGCTTTCTTT
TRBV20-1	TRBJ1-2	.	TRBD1	CSARIPGQGLNYGYTF	TGCAGTGCCCGCATACCGGGACAGGGCCTTAACTATGGCTACACCTTC